These T cell receptor beta chains were read from a single sample in a study of blood T cell repertoires in COVID-19. Repertoires were generated with immunoSEQ multiplex PCR, while TCRdb's copy carries only in-frame clones and drops some. The sample has some 350,000 clones, about 89% seen once; the top ten hold under 5.5%. Source material: PBMCs or T cells enriched from blood (not recorded which). These receptors all come from a woman aged 25 to 39 who had recovered from COVID-19. Both conserved end residues are trimmed from each CDR3. The size field is filled for only some rows; it gives once, few, many or a size class.

cdr3_aa: ASSQSRRYQPQH
v_call: TRBV16
clone_size: once
cdr3_length: 12

cdr3_aa: ASSDTSGGAYEQY
v_call: TRBV6-1
clone_size: many
cdr3_length: 13

cdr3_aa: ASSVVASRPSTDTQY
v_call: TRBV6-1
clone_size: -
cdr3_length: 15

cdr3_aa: ASSTKPPGYYGYT
v_call: TRBV6-4
clone_size: -
cdr3_length: 13

cdr3_aa: ASSFYTGDSAETQY
v_call: TRBV5-1
clone_size: -
cdr3_length: 14

cdr3_aa: ASSLVGTGEETQY
v_call: TRBV5-4
clone_size: once
cdr3_length: 13

cdr3_aa: ASSVGSGSMGEAF
v_call: TRBV9
clone_size: -
cdr3_length: 13

cdr3_aa: ASRWDTQETQY
v_call: TRBV2
clone_size: -
cdr3_length: 11

cdr3_aa: ATRGGGELF
v_call: TRBV24-1
clone_size: -
cdr3_length: 9

cdr3_aa: ASSTPGDWDTEAF
v_call: TRBV19
clone_size: -
cdr3_length: 13

cdr3_aa: AWSSYSGNTIY
v_call: TRBV30
clone_size: once
cdr3_length: 11

cdr3_aa: ASSQAAKRRYQETQY
v_call: TRBV3-1/TRBV3-2
clone_size: -
cdr3_length: 15

cdr3_aa: ASSPTGSDTEAF
v_call: TRBV5-1
clone_size: -
cdr3_length: 12

cdr3_aa: ASSLKRGYSPLH
v_call: TRBV27
clone_size: -
cdr3_length: 12

cdr3_aa: ASSSQGARTEAF
v_call: TRBV6-5
clone_size: -
cdr3_length: 12

cdr3_aa: ASSLNPTGGITGELF
v_call: TRBV5-8
clone_size: -
cdr3_length: 15

cdr3_aa: ASSPTTGTEAF
v_call: TRBV19
clone_size: -
cdr3_length: 11

cdr3_aa: ASSKRTSGGTDTQY
v_call: TRBV19
clone_size: -
cdr3_length: 14

cdr3_aa: ASSLPHRGGGYT
v_call: TRBV5-6
clone_size: -
cdr3_length: 12

cdr3_aa: ASSGRGRSDTQY
v_call: TRBV9
clone_size: -
cdr3_length: 12

cdr3_aa: ASSLHRGAREQY
v_call: TRBV6-2/TRBV6-3
clone_size: once
cdr3_length: 12

cdr3_aa: ASSTSSANYGYT
v_call: TRBV6-5
clone_size: -
cdr3_length: 12

cdr3_aa: ASSDLQGMMVKEAF
v_call: TRBV6-1
clone_size: many
cdr3_length: 14

cdr3_aa: AISDPRRIEQF
v_call: TRBV10-3
clone_size: -
cdr3_length: 11

cdr3_aa: AWTPQVGANQPQH
v_call: TRBV30
clone_size: -
cdr3_length: 13

cdr3_aa: ASSLGSGGPFEQY
v_call: TRBV7-2
clone_size: -
cdr3_length: 13

cdr3_aa: ASSFDSSDEKLF
v_call: TRBV7-9
clone_size: -
cdr3_length: 12

cdr3_aa: ASSHPGDQETQY
v_call: TRBV5-1
clone_size: -
cdr3_length: 12

cdr3_aa: AISSGIESTDTQY
v_call: TRBV10-3
clone_size: -
cdr3_length: 13

cdr3_aa: ASSQGWGLNTEAF
v_call: TRBV7-8
clone_size: -
cdr3_length: 13

cdr3_aa: ASSRELGGSYEQY
v_call: TRBV4-1
clone_size: few
cdr3_length: 13

cdr3_aa: ASSGTGTETYEQY
v_call: TRBV10-1
clone_size: -
cdr3_length: 13

cdr3_aa: ASSAGGRNNEKLF
v_call: TRBV9
clone_size: -
cdr3_length: 13

cdr3_aa: ASSLERGTEAF
v_call: TRBV11-2
clone_size: -
cdr3_length: 11

cdr3_aa: ASSPEGDRGGQPQH
v_call: TRBV18
clone_size: -
cdr3_length: 14

cdr3_aa: ASSMGGRNTEAF
v_call: TRBV19
clone_size: -
cdr3_length: 12

cdr3_aa: ASTVLRGEGANVLT
v_call: TRBV19
clone_size: -
cdr3_length: 14

cdr3_aa: SVILETGRTDTQY
v_call: TRBV29-1
clone_size: -
cdr3_length: 13

cdr3_aa: ASSSTRVNSNEQF
v_call: TRBV7-9
clone_size: -
cdr3_length: 13

cdr3_aa: ASSLVSSGGLGETQY
v_call: TRBV7-2
clone_size: -
cdr3_length: 15

cdr3_aa: ASSPGTGTAPYTEAF
v_call: TRBV27
clone_size: -
cdr3_length: 15

cdr3_aa: ASSFPPTTVPREQF
v_call: TRBV5-4
clone_size: -
cdr3_length: 14

cdr3_aa: ASSVYRGSNSPLH
v_call: TRBV5-4
clone_size: -
cdr3_length: 13

cdr3_aa: ASSLGGKGNTEAF
v_call: TRBV7-2
clone_size: -
cdr3_length: 13

cdr3_aa: ASSRSSYNSPLH
v_call: TRBV7-8
clone_size: -
cdr3_length: 12

cdr3_aa: AISRESNEKLF
v_call: TRBV10-3
clone_size: few
cdr3_length: 11

cdr3_aa: ATSPGTGGLWTDTQY
v_call: TRBV24-1
clone_size: -
cdr3_length: 15

cdr3_aa: ASSQVAGASDEQF
v_call: TRBV4-2
clone_size: -
cdr3_length: 13

cdr3_aa: SVERESNTEAF
v_call: TRBV29-1
clone_size: -
cdr3_length: 11

cdr3_aa: AISGGRGPEAF
v_call: TRBV10-3
clone_size: few
cdr3_length: 11